This T cell receptor (beta chain) is from a study of shared T cell receptors in the human thymus (dated by TCRdb to 2020 to 2023). Some background on the complete study: The study examined how the human thymus generates shared, self-reactive T-cell receptor alpha chains.

Remarks on this clone: Its target antigen remains unknown. No per-base quality is available; no much larger clone lies one base away.

Library prep was done by the immunoSEQ multiplex PCR assay. The table was pulled from immuneACCESS by TCRdb, which kept in-frame rearrangements only. Such tables lose some clones; where checked, under half of the loss comes from unresolved V genes, and the rest has no known cause. The sample includes 630,000 or so clones, with about 89% observed a single time. Just under 0.0095% of the sample is held by the ten biggest clonotypes. Germline trimming: 7 bases from V, 0 bases from J; junction bases outside gene matches: 10. According to the germline V gene, CDR1 reads LGHNT and CDR2 reads FRNRAP. Measured from the cysteine to the phenylalanine, the CDR3 is 17 residues long. The CDR3 DNA has 51 bases and is translated from base 1. Another study also made use of these data, one on human thymus T cells. From that second study: In Finland, the donors were immunologically healthy infants who were having open corrective cardiac surgery for congenital heart defects. Thymus tissue was collected as surgical resects that were removed during corrective cardiac surgery. Biased V and J gene segment usage appeared to be present in both thymic and peripheral blood repertoires. According to the related research, thymic TCR repertoires were highly overlapping among unrelated individuals. TCR alpha and beta repertoires from under 10 infant thymus samples and four related peripheral blood samples were characterized in the study. The infant donors were 7 to 244 days old, and the cohort included a handful of males and a couple of females. Thymocytes were freed from the tissue by mechanical means and kept at -70 degrees C as pellets of roughly 8.5-31 million cells. Genomic DNA was extracted from frozen cell pellets with a QIAsymphony instrument. The immunoSEQ multiplex PCR assay was used to amplify the TCRB and TCRAD loci from a standardized amount of quality-controlled genomic DNA. Amplicons spanned the V(D)J region at a length sufficient to cover the CDR3 and identify V and J genes. The amplicons were sequenced on an Illumina platform via the commercial immunoSEQ service. Corrections for primer bias and sequencing errors followed previously described methods, while TCRAD and TCRB definitions were based on the IMGT database. Analysis of the repertoires was done with immunoSEQ Analyzer 3.0 and VDJTools and included basic statistics, V/J segment usage, diversity estimates, rarefaction and pairwise overlap. Chao1, ChaoE, Efron-Thisted, Shannon and inverse Simpson indices were used to estimate diversity, which was also estimated on datasets down-sampled to the smallest sample. Repertoire overlap was determined by strict matching of CDR3 nucleotide sequence, V gene and J gene, and Jaccard-based multidimensional scaling clustering was applied. On average, thymus samples gave 800,000 or so unique TCRB clonotypes, whereas blood samples gave 75,000 to 95,000.

The specimen sequenced was thymocytes. The source is a boy younger than two with a congenital heart defect. Donor details come from another sample of the same person, matched by shared clones. The chain links TRBV12-5 with TRBJ1-1; a stretch of 11 junction bases matches TRBD1. The nucleotide sequence is TGTGCTAGTGCCCCCGGACAGGGGGCTGACATGAACACTGAAGCTTTCTTT. The translation is CASAPGQGADMNTEAFF. Joined to the reference TRBV12-5 and TRBJ1-1 proteins, this CDR3 gives the full variable domain: DARVTQTPRHKVTEMGQEVTMRCQPILGHNTVFWYRQTMMQGLELLAYFRNRAPLDDSGMPKDRFSAEMPDATLATLKIQPSEPRDSAVYFCASAPGQGADMNTEAFFGQGTRLTVV.